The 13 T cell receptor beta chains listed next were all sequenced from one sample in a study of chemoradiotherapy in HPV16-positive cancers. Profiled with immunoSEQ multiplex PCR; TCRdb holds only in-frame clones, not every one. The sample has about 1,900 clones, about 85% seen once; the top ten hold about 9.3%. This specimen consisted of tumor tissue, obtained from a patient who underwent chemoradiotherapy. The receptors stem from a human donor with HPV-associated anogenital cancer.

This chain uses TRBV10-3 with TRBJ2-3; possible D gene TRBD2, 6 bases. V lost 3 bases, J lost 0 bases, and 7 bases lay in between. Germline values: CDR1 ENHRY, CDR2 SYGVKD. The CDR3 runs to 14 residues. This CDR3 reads CAISDGTSTDTQYF. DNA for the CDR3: TGTGCCATCAGTGACGGGACTAGCACAGATACGCAGTATTTT.

The CDR3 spells CASSPQETQYF. The CDR3 DNA reads as TGTGCCAGCAGCCCTCAGGAGACCCAGTACTTC. The chain combines TRBV2 with TRBJ2-5; D remains unclear. The CDR3 is 11 residues long. Germline V gives CDR1 SNHLY, CDR2 FYNNEI. The V gene lost 6 bases and the J gene lost 5 bases, with 7 bases spanning the gap.

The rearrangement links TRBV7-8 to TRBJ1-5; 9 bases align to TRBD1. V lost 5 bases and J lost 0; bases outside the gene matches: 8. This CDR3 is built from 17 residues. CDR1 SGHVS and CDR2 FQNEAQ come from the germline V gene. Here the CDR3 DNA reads TGTGCCAGCAGCCCGTCCGGGACAGGGAATAGCAATCAGCCCCAGCATTTT. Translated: CASSPSGTGNSNQPQHF.

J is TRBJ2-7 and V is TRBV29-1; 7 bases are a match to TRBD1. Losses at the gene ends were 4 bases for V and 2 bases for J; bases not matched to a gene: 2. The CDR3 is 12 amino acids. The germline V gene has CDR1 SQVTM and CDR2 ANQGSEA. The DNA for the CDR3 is TGCAGCGTTGTGGGACAGACCTACGAGCAGTACTTC. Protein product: CSVVGQTYEQYF.

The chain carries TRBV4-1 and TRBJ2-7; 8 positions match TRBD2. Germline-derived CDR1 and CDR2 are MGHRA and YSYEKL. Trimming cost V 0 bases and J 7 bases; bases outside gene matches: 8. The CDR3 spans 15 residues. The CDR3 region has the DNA TGCGCCAGCAGCCAAGACCCAGCGGGAGATCGGGAGCAGTACTTC. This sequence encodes CASSQDPAGDREQYF.

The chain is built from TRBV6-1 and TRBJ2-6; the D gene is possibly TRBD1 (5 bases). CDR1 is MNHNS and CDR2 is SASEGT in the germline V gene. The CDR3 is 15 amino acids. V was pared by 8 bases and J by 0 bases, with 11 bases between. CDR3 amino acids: CASGQDNSGANVLTF. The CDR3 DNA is TGTGCCAGCGGACAAGACAACTCTGGGGCCAACGTCCTGACTTTC.

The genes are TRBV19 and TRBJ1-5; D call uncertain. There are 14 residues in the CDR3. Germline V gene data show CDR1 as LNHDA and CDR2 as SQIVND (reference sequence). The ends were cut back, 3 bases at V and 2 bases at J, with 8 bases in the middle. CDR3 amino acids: CASSIDWGNQPQHF. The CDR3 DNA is TGTGCCAGTAGTATCGACTGGGGCAATCAGCCCCAGCATTTT.

The CDR3 sequence is CAWARTGREQFF. The CDR3 DNA reads as TGTGCCTGGGCCCGGACAGGGCGAGAGCAGTTCTTC. This chain connects TRBV30 to TRBJ2-1; 8 bases align to TRBD1. V was clipped by 5 bases and J by 10 bases; unmatched bases: 7. Looked up from germline, CDR1 is GTSNPN and CDR2 is SVGIG (reference sequence). CDR3 length: 12 residues.

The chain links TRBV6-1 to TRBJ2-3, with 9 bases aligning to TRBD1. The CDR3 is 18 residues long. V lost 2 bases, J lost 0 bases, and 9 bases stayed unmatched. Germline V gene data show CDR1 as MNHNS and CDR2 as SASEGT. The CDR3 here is CASSELDRGSVSTDTQYF. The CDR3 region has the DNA TGTGCCAGCAGTGAACTGGACAGGGGCTCCGTCAGCACAGATACGCAGTATTTT.

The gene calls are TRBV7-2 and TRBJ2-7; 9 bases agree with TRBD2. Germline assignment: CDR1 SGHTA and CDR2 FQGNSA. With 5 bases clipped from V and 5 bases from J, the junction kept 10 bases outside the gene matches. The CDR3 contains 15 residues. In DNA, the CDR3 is TGTGCCAGCAGCCCAAGGGGTAGCGGGAGCGACGAGCAGTACTTC. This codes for CASSPRGSGSDEQYF.

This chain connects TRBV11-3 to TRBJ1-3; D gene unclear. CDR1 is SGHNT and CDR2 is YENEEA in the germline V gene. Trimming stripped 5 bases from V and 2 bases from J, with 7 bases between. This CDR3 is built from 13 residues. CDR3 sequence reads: CASSTLPGNTIYF. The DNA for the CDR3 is TGTGCCAGCAGCACCCTGCCTGGAAACACCATATATTTT.

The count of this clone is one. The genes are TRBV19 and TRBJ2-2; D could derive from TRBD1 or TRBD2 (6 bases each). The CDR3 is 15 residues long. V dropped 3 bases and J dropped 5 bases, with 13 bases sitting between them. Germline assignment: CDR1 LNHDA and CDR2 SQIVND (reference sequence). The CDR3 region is CASSIIGGRTGELFF. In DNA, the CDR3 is TGTGCCAGTAGTATCATCGGGGGCAGGACCGGGGAGCTGTTTTTT.

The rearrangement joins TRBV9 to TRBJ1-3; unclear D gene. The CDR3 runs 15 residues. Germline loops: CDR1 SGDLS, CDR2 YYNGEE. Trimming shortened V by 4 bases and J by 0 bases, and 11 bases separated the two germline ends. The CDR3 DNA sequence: TGTGCCAGCAGCCCTCTGACTGACTCTGGAAACACCATATATTTT. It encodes CASSPLTDSGNTIYF.